Sequencing of this T cell receptor (beta chain) was carried out in a study of T cell responses to AZD1222 COVID-19 vaccine. General study findings and limits: Nearly half of spike-specific TCRs reportedly target variant regions that are unmutated in the B.1.351 and B.1.1.7 variants. Females made up more of the donors, who were largely white British, and clonal diversity may have come out too low.

With respect to this clone: Its target is unknown.

From germline, CDR1 is SGHTA and CDR2 FQGNSA. V was clipped by 2 bases and J by 1 base; unmatched bases: 2. This CDR3 has 15 residues. Pooling covered second doses at about 4 or about 12 weeks. Profiled with immunoSEQ multiplex PCR; TCRdb holds only in-frame clones, not every one. The sample records approximately 120,000 clones, 75% to 85% being singletons. This sequence originates from an adult who received the AZD1222 COVID-19 vaccine. The input for sequencing was peripheral blood, taken 28 days after the second AZD1222 dose. V and J are TRBV7-2 and TRBJ2-5; 9 bases match TRBD2. In DNA form, the CDR3 reads TGTGCCAGCAGCTTATGGGGACTAGCCCAAGAGACCCAGTACTTC. It translates to CASSLWGLAQETQYF.